This paragraph reports one T cell receptor beta chain. The CDR3 length is 11 residues. CDR1 is LNHDA and CDR2 is SQIVND in the germline V gene (reference sequence). Between the trimmed V and J ends, which lost 8 bases and 8 bases, there was a span of 12 bases. Unique molecular identifiers were attached to individual cDNA molecules within the library. TCRdb processed the RACE reads anew with MiXCR; each CDR3 protein has one entry. The table records 95,000 to 150,000 distinct CDR3 sequences, approximately 14% of them present only once. This sample stems from a study of human T cells and chemical hapten exposure. On the study more broadly: After 6 days, upper back 0.01% DPC patch tests were scored.

Indicated time point: patch test 1, 2 weeks after DPC sensitization. Treatment: therapeutic diphenylcyclopropenone sensitization with weekly scalp DPC. Every patch test was put on after a blood sample was taken. Alopecia patients deemed DPC-suitable, aged 18 to 70, excluding pregnancy. This rearrangement joins TRBV19 to TRBJ1-2; D is unresolved. The clonotype comes from a man aged 18 to 30 with alopecia areata. Some clones in this sample may be carry-over from other donors' samples. The sequences come from whole blood, collected in connection with sensitization to the hapten diphenylcyclopropenone (DPC). The CDR3, as DNA: TGTGCCAGTTCCCGGATAGGGGGCTACACCTTC. It yields the protein CASSRIGGYTF.